This TCR beta chain emerged from a study of blood T cell dynamics during melanoma immunotherapy. This CDR3 has 15 residues. The V and J ends lost 7 bases and 5 bases respectively, with 17 bases between them. The germline V gene has CDR1 LNHNV and CDR2 YYDKDF (reference sequence). Assay used: immunoSEQ multiplex PCR; TCRdb lists only in-frame clones, some missing. The table shows 15,000 to 20,000 clones, with about 80% occurring only once. In its sample, this clone was seen once. Time point denoted: pre-treatment baseline. The V gene is TRBV15, the J gene TRBJ1-4; tentative D call: TRBD1 (6 bases). Sequenced material: blood, taken from a patient treated with checkpoint blockade. The sequence came from a human donor with melanoma. This CDR3 is CATNPTGGTNEKLFF. The DNA of the CDR3 is TGTGCCACCAACCCGACCGGGGGCACCAATGAAAAACTGTTTTTT.